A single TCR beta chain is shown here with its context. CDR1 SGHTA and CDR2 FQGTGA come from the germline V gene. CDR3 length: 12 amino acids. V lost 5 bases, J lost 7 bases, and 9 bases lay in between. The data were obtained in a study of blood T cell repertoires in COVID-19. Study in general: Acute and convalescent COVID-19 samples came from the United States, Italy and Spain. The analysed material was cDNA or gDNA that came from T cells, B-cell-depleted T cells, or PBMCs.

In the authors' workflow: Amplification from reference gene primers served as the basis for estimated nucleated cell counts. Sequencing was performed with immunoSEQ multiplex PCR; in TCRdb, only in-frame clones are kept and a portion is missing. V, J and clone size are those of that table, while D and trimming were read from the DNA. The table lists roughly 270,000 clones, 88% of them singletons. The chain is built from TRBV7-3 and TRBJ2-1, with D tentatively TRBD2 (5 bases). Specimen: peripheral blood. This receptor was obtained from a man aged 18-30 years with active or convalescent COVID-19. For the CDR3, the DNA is TGTGCCAGCAGCCCGGACTTGAATGAGCAGTTCTTC. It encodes CASSPDLNEQFF. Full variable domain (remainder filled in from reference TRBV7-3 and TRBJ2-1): GAGVSQTPSNKVTEKGKYVELRCDPISGHTALYWYRQSLGQGPEFLIYFQGTGAADDSGLPNDRFFAVRPEGSVSTLKIQRTERGDSAVYLCASSPDLNEQFFGPGTRLTVL.